The present T cell receptor (beta chain) was sequenced within a study of T-cell memory formation after mild COVID-19 (dated by TCRdb to about 2021). Notes on the research overall: TCR sequence clusters from the two donors were largely donor specific. Longitudinal TCRalpha and TCRbeta repertoire sequencing tracked T-cell clones expanding and contracting after mild COVID-19 in a couple of donors. Two young, previously healthy adult volunteers, one female and one male, were included in the cohort.

The paper as a whole reports these results and caveats: The detection of some responding clones in pre-infection memory suggests that pre-existing cross-reactive memory T cells joined the SARS-CoV-2 response. The second-wave clones that peaked on day 37 were not confirmed to be SARS-CoV-2 specific. From day 15 to 85, contracting clones showed balanced CD4/CD8 phenotypes, whereas a second wave of clones that expanded from day 15 to 37 leaned towards CD4+. Contracting CD4+ clones turned up mainly in the CM and EM memory subsets, whereas EMRA was where CD8+ clones were enriched. The study included only a couple of mild cases, and larger cohorts that include severe cases with pre-infection samples were judged to be necessary.

The sequencer was an Illumina NovaSeq 6000. TCRalpha and TCRbeta cDNA libraries were built by 5'RACE with constant-segment primers, adding sample barcodes and unique molecular identifiers. Trizol reagent was used to extract RNA from every sample. Library amplification was performed in two PCR steps, and a second sample barcode and Illumina TruSeq adapters were introduced in the second step. The libraries were sequenced on an Illumina NovaSeq using 2 x 150 bp paired-end reads. Under the source paper's analysis protocol: Demultiplexing of reads and collapsing into UMI-guided consensus sequences were performed with migec v1.2.7. Using mixcr v2.1.11, UMI consensuses were aligned to TRA and TRB V and J templates and then assembled into clonotypes. Clonotypes were classified as expanded or contracted when called significant by both edgeR and NoisET, with noise models trained on biological replicates. edgeR calls used a false discovery rate-adjusted p below 0.01 and a log2 fold-change threshold of 1. As an exploratory analysis of dynamics, max-normalized trajectories of the 1000 most abundant clonotypes were examined with PCA combined with hierarchical clustering. Separately sequenced CD4+ and CD8+ repertoires were used to assign the CD4 or CD8 phenotype of responding clones. TCRdb cleaned the public reads at Q25 with fastp, built clones with MiXCR and kept in-frame beta chains. Under each unique CDR3 protein, matching rows form one entry showing the most common genes and DNA. The V and J calls were not made by the authors but by TCRdb's processing. Present in this sample are roughly 400,000 distinct CDR3 sequences, more than 15% of which were seen just once. Together, the top ten hold about 22% of the sample.

This clonotype was found many times. Its target antigen remains unknown. The record has no base qualities; no much larger clone is one base away. Ficoll-Paque density gradient centrifugation was used to isolate PBMCs. Taken from cysteine to phenylalanine, the CDR3 has 16 residues. Kept here is only the CDR3 DNA, which spans 48 bases and is read in frame from base 1. Trimming takes 4 bases off V and 6 bases off J; junction bases not matched to a gene: 4. CDR1 SGHTA and CDR2 FQGNSA were looked up in the germline V gene. This receptor was obtained from a man aged 18 to 30 who had mild COVID-19 (a few samples of this study predate the infection). The sample titles of this study are shuffled in the database, so cell type and time point are left out; the donor was told from shared clones. The chain links TRBV7-2 with TRBJ2-3; the junction holds 16 bases that match TRBD2. The sequenced material came from PBMCs or a T cell subset sorted from them (not recorded which). The bases are TGTGCCAGCAGCTCGGGACTAGCGGGGGGGGTTGATACGCAGTATTTT. Its protein product is CASSSGLAGGVDTQYF.